This TCR beta chain is drawn from a study of identifying expanded T cells in peripheral blood (dated by TCRdb to about 2019). A note on the overall study: Separate aliquots of the same genomic DNA pool were sequenced to produce technical replicates, and four replicates were compared in pairs.

TCRbeta CDR3 regions were profiled by bias-controlled multiplex PCR amplification of genomic DNA with the immunoSEQ Assay. The paper's data handling went like this. To quantify the absolute abundance of each unique TCRbeta CDR3 region, the sequences were collapsed and filtered. Two models were used to test differential abundance: a binomial model (Fisher-equivalent) and a beta-binomial model that adds time-dependent variance fitted from healthy donors. Clones with fewer than 5 combined templates were removed, and differential abundance was called for clones with a Benjamini-Hochberg FDR below 0.01. Using the form v = (b*log(k)+a)^2, the beta-binomial variance was modeled as a function of the total template count across the two samples. TCRdb provides this immuneACCESS table in a form limited to in-frame rearrangements. Some clones are lacking; in checked studies, under half of them reflect an unresolved V gene, and why the rest are absent is not known. V, J and clone size are taken as reported in that table, and D and trimming were inferred from the DNA itself. Present in this sample are roughly 100,000 clones, approximately 88% of which were seen just once. Jointly, the top ten make up 11% to 15% of the sample.

For this clone: What antigen it recognizes has not been identified. No base qualities exist here, and no much larger clone lies one base off it.

From V the trimming removes 3 bases and from J it removes 2 bases, while the gene matches leave 2 bases of the junction unaccounted for. Sequences SGHTS (CDR1) and YDEGEE (CDR2) are obtained from the germline V gene. The cysteine opens and the phenylalanine closes a CDR3 of 13 amino acids. Only the CDR3 DNA is retained, 39 bases long and in frame from the first base. The investigation overall reported the following: The authors expected that biological variance in healthy repertoires might rise further over much longer intervals, such as months to years. Across all healthy donors, variance in clone template counts between approximately 2-week samples was found to increase significantly with total template count. The beta-binomial model significantly reduced the number of clones called differentially abundant and the false-positive rate across all healthy-donor time intervals. Between technical replicates the binomial model flagged 1 to 1.5 differentially abundant clones, whereas over about 2 weeks the binomial model flagged about 15 and over roughly 4 weeks about 19.

No immune events, such as infections, were documented for the healthy donors during the collection period. To calibrate time-dependent variance in a beta-binomial model of T-cell clone differential abundance, blood repertoires from healthy donors were used as a training cohort. The training cohort comprised approximately 10 healthy donors, 3 female and 7 male. On average the donors were 43 years old, and their ages spanned 29 to 64 years. Obtained from a commercial supplier, whole blood was collected from each healthy donor at three time points set two to three weeks apart. For immunosequencing, genomic DNA was extracted from unsorted whole blood.

Sequenced material: blood. The chain is made from TRBV5-8 and TRBJ2-7, and 7 bases in between align with TRBD1. The receptor's source is a person aged 18 to 70 in good health. Here is the DNA: TGTGCCAGCAGCTCCGGGACAGCCTACGAGCAGTACTTC. Translated, it reads CASSSGTAYEQYF.